The 5 T cell receptor beta chains in this list originate from one sample, sequenced in a study of T-cell memory formation after mild COVID-19. Each CDR3 protein is one row after TCRdb ran MiXCR on the 5' RACE reads. The sample includes roughly 100,000 distinct CDR3 sequences, roughly an eighth of them seen just once. Sequenced: PBMCs or a T cell subset sorted from them (not recorded which). The receptor source for this set is an adult woman who had mild COVID-19 (a few samples of this study predate the infection). Cell type and time point are not known.

This clonotype occurred a few times. The chain recombines TRBV7-6 with TRBJ2-5; D is possibly TRBD1 (6 bases). The germline V and J ends were trimmed by 0 bases and 4 bases, with 9 bases remaining between them. The CDR3 is 14 residues long. Looked up from germline, CDR1 is SGHVS and CDR2 is FNYEAQ. CDR3 region: CASSLAGDTETQYF. CDR3 nucleotide sequence: TGTGCCAGCAGCTTAGCTGGGGACACAGAGACCCAGTACTTC. The whole variable domain, filled in from reference TRBV7-6 and TRBJ2-5, reads GAGVSQSPRYKVTKRGQDVALRCDPISGHVSLYWYRQALGQGPEFLTYFNYEAQQDKSGLPNDRFSAERPEGSISTLTIQRTEQRDSAMYRCASSLAGDTETQYFGPGTRLLVL.

J is TRBJ2-3 and V is TRBV5-1; 7 positions agree with TRBD1. This CDR3 is built from 16 residues. V lost 5 bases, J lost 0 bases, and 9 bases stayed unmatched. The V gene's germline CDR1 is SGHRS and CDR2 YFSETQ. The chain's CDR3 is CASRRRGPQSTDTQYF. The CDR3 nucleotides are TGCGCCAGCAGACGAAGGGGGCCCCAGAGCACAGATACGCAGTATTTT.

The J gene is TRBJ2-4, the V gene TRBV4-3, with 14 nucleotides matching TRBD2. Germline trimming cut 0 bases from V and 6 bases from J; bases unmatched to any gene: 7. This CDR3 is built from 18 residues. Germline V lookup: CDR1 LGHNA, CDR2 YSLEER. For the CDR3, the DNA is TGCGCCAGCAGCCAAGATGGTGGGACTAGCGGGAGTGGAAACATTCAGTACTTC. Translating it yields CASSQDGGTSGSGNIQYF.

This clonotype was observed a few times. J is TRBJ2-7 and V is TRBV27; 8 bases agree with TRBD2. The CDR3 is 15 residues long. Germline loops: CDR1 MNHEY, CDR2 SMNVEV (reference sequence). V shed 6 bases, J shed 6 bases, and the junction held 13 bases outside the gene matches. CDR3: CASSIYPGTSSEQYF. The CDR3 DNA sequence: TGTGCCAGCAGCATATACCCCGGGACTAGTTCCGAGCAGTACTTC.

This clonotype came up a few times. The gene calls are TRBV4-3 and TRBJ2-7; the D is unclear. Per the germline V gene, CDR1 is LGHNA and CDR2 is YSLEER. V was pared by 2 bases and J by 1 base, with 12 bases between. The CDR3 runs to 15 residues. CDR3 sequence reads: CASSQFTGASYEQYF. Written as DNA, the CDR3 is TGCGCCAGCAGCCAATTCACCGGAGCGTCCTACGAGCAGTACTTC.